This T cell receptor beta chain appears in the sequencing data of a study of blood T cells in healthy people across ages. Study details: Per two T cells, template switching captured roughly one barcoded beta molecule. General study points: Among T cells, TCR beta diversity per million cells dropped roughly linearly as age rose.

As for this clonotype: Its antigen is as yet unknown.

The second PCR ran roughly 6 to 11 cycles with a sample-barcoded 5' primer and J-beta primers. One entry per CDR3 protein, called by TCRdb with MiXCR from the 5' RACE reads. The sample includes around 1.7 million distinct CDR3 sequences, under 30% seen only once; the top ten take around 7.7%. The clonotype comes from a woman in her 30s in good health. Input material: blood.

CDR3 region: CASSLYGEVDPPQHF. CDR3 sequence (DNA): TGCGCCAGCAGCTTGTACGGGGAGGTCGATCCGCCCCAGCATTTT. The V call is TRBV5-1, the J call TRBJ1-5; D not certain. Deletions cut 1 base from V and 9 bases from J, with 17 bases between. The CDR3 totals 15 residues. Germline CDR1 SGHRS, CDR2 YFSETQ. The whole variable domain, remainder taken from reference TRBV5-1 and TRBJ1-5, is KAGVTQTPRYLIKTRGQQVTLSCSPISGHRSVSWYQQTPGQGLQFLFEYFSETQRNKGNFPGRFSGRQFSNSRSEMNVSTLELGDSALYLCASSLYGEVDPPQHFGDGTRLSIL.